Presented here are 24 T cell receptor beta chains from one specimen sequenced in a study of cytomegalovirus exposure and HLA in healthy donors (dated by TCRdb to about 2017). The library was built by means of the immunoSEQ multiplex PCR assay. TCRdb took over this immuneACCESS table, retaining in-frame rearrangements with V and J assigned. Such tables are incomplete; in checked studies, under half of the missing clones stem from an unresolved V gene, and the remainder is unexplained. Counted in this sample were some 270,000 clones; just over 85% of them appeared once. The ten largest clones represent around 1% of the sample. Sequencing was carried out using PBMCs. These receptor sequences come from a woman aged 18-29 years in good health and CMV-seronegative.

The chain is built from TRBV5-1 and TRBJ2-7; TRBD1 is a possible D gene (6 bases). This CDR3 spans 12 amino acids. Germline lookup yields CDR1 SGHRS and CDR2 YFSETQ. V gave up 5 bases and J gave up 4 bases, with 10 bases separating them. In DNA form, the CDR3 reads TGCGCCAGCAGGGGACAAAGTTACGAGCAGTACTTC. Its protein product is CASRGQSYEQYF. Together with reference TRBV5-1 and TRBJ2-7, the CDR3 gives the full variable domain: KAGVTQTPRYLIKTRGQQVTLSCSPISGHRSVSWYQQTPGQGLQFLFEYFSETQRNKGNFPGRFSGRQFSNSRSEMNVSTLELGDSALYLCASRGQSYEQYFGPGTRLTVT.

The chain joins TRBV5-8 to TRBJ2-3; the D gene is possibly TRBD1 (5 bases). Germline V gives CDR1 SGHTS, CDR2 YDEGEE. This CDR3 is built from 14 residues. V was cut by 2 bases and J by 0 bases, with 7 bases left in between. The CDR3: CASSLGVSTDTQYF. The CDR3 DNA follows: TGTGCCAGCAGCTTAGGGGTTAGCACAGATACGCAGTATTTT.

The rearrangement links TRBV5-1 to TRBJ2-3, with 8 positions matching TRBD1. Germline V gives CDR1 SGHRS, CDR2 YFSETQ. J was trimmed by 4 bases and V by 3 bases; bases with no gene match: 4. The CDR3 has 14 residues. The CDR3 here is CASSSDREPDTQYF. DNA for the CDR3: TGCGCCAGCAGCTCGGACAGGGAGCCAGATACGCAGTATTTT.

This clone was counted a single time. Other DNA sequences of this sample code for an identical CDR3. This chain links TRBV27 with TRBJ1-4, with D perhaps TRBD1 (5 bases). Trimming shortened V by 3 bases and J by 2 bases, and 7 bases separated the two germline ends. Germline V gene data show CDR1 as MNHEY and CDR2 as SMNVEV (reference sequence). The CDR3 is made up of 14 amino acids. The chain's CDR3 is CASSLTETNEKLFF. The CDR3 coding sequence is TGTGCCAGCAGTTTGACAGAGACTAATGAAAAACTGTTTTTT.

A single count supports this clone. This chain joins TRBV18 and TRBJ1-1; 9 bases are a match to TRBD1. Losses at the gene ends were 5 bases for V and 2 bases for J; bases not matched to a gene: 6. Germline-derived CDR1 and CDR2 are KGHSH and LQKENI. The CDR3 sequence is 15 residues long. As DNA, the CDR3 is TGTGCCAGCTCAACAGGGGGCGTCGGAAACACTGAAGCTTTCTTT. It codes for CASSTGGVGNTEAFF.

The chain couples TRBV30 to TRBJ1-4; tentative D call: TRBD1 (5 bases). The V end was cut by 8 bases, the J end by 8 bases, with 18 bases between. The V gene's germline CDR1 is GTSNPN and CDR2 SVGIG (reference sequence). CDR3 length equals 13 residues. The CDR3 loop is CAGIVQGREKLFF. Here the CDR3 DNA reads TGTGCCGGAATAGTTCAGGGAAGGGAAAAACTGTTTTTT. The entire variable domain, with the rest obtained from reference TRBV30 and TRBJ1-4, is as follows: SQTIHQWPATLVQPVGSPLSLECTVEGTSNPNLYWYRQAAGRGLQLLFYSVGIGQISSEVPQNLSASRPQDRQFILSSKKLLLSDSGFYLCAGIVQGREKLFFGSGTQLSVL.

The rearrangement links TRBV28 to TRBJ1-5, with 11 bases lining up with TRBD1. The trim removed 1 base at V and 0 bases at J, leaving 8 bases unmatched. This CDR3 has 19 residues. Germline V CDR1 and CDR2: MDHEN, SYDVKM. CDR3 in amino acids: CASSLSGQGVSYSNQPQHF. For the CDR3, the DNA is TGTGCCAGCAGTTTATCGGGACAGGGGGTATCATATAGCAATCAGCCCCAGCATTTT.

The rearrangement uses TRBV5-4 and TRBJ2-2; 8 bases map to TRBD2. The CDR3 contains 16 residues. Germline trimming cut 6 bases from V and 5 bases from J; bases unmatched to any gene: 12. Germline lookup yields CDR1 SGHNT and CDR2 YYREEE (reference sequence). CDR3 in amino acids: CASIRRRRGDTGELFF. The CDR3 DNA is TGTGCCAGCATACGTCGTCGGCGGGGGGATACCGGGGAGCTGTTTTTT. The full variable domain, rest sourced from reference TRBV5-4 and TRBJ2-2, is ETGVTQSPTHLIKTRGQQVTLRCSSQSGHNTVSWYQQALGQGPQFIFQYYREEENGRGNFPPRFSGLQFPNYSSELNVNALELDDSALYLCASIRRRRGDTGELFFGEGSRLTVL.

To note about this clone: This specimen includes other DNA sequences encoding the same CDR3. The chain recombines TRBV7-3 with TRBJ2-3; 12 bases agree with TRBD2. The J segment lost 4 bases and the V segment lost 5 bases, leaving 1 base of the junction unmatched. Germline V gene data show CDR1 as SGHTA and CDR2 as FQGTGA. The CDR3 loop spans 14 amino acids. CDR3 coding DNA: TGTGCCAGCAGCCCTAGCGGGGGGGCAGATACGCAGTATTTT. Its protein product is CASSPSGGADTQYF.

The chain employs TRBV5-6 and TRBJ1-5, with unresolved D. Trimming took off 3 bases at V and 1 base at J, with 11 bases between the two ends. Germline V gives CDR1 SGHDT, CDR2 YYEEEE. This CDR3 has 15 amino acids. CDR3 nucleotides: TGTGCCAGCAGCTCCGGAGGCGGGAGCAATCAGCCCCAGCATTTT. It encodes CASSSGGGSNQPQHF.

This clone was detected only once. V usage is TRBV19 and J usage is TRBJ2-3; 13 nucleotides match TRBD2. V lost 2 bases to trimming and J lost 2 bases; unmatched junction nucleotides: 4. From germline, CDR1 is LNHDA and CDR2 SQIVND (reference sequence). The CDR3 totals 17 residues. CDR3 in DNA: TGTGCCAGTAGTATATTACTAGCGGGAGGGTACACAGATACGCAGTATTTT. Amino acids: CASSILLAGGYTDTQYF.

This clone was recorded a few times. The chain recombines TRBV27 with TRBJ1-2, with a tentative D call TRBD1 (6 bases). V was clipped by 5 bases and J by 6 bases, with 13 bases between them. This CDR3 region has 13 residues. Germline V gene sequence: CDR1 MNHEY, CDR2 SMNVEV (reference sequence). The CDR3: CASSPRGRHGYTF. The CDR3 DNA is TGTGCCAGCAGTCCCAGGGGTAGGCATGGCTACACCTTC.

This clone was seen only a few times. This same CDR3 is encoded by further DNA sequences in the sample. The V and J genes are TRBV6-5 and TRBJ1-2, with D possibly matching TRBD1 (5 bases). Per germline, CDR1 MNHEY and CDR2 SVGAGI. The CDR3 spans 13 residues. Trimming stripped 4 bases from V and 2 bases from J, with 8 bases between. For the CDR3, the DNA is TGTGCCAGCAGTTTAGACAGAAACTATGGCTACACCTTC. Its translation is CASSLDRNYGYTF.

The rearrangement uses TRBV28 and TRBJ1-2; D gene unclear. CDR1 and CDR2 from the germline V gene are MDHEN and SYDVKM. V lost 11 bases and J lost 1, with 5 bases in between. This CDR3 spans 10 amino acids. CDR3 bases: TGTGCCGTCTATAACTATGGCTACACCTTC. Protein product: CAVYNYGYTF.

The rearrangement uses TRBV28 and TRBJ1-1; 8 bases match TRBD1. This CDR3 is 18 amino acids long. V shed 2 bases and J 0 bases; nucleotides not matched to a gene: 11. From germline, CDR1 is MDHEN and CDR2 SYDVKM. This CDR3 is CASSLGRGLDVMNTEAFF. The CDR3 DNA reads as TGTGCCAGCAGTTTAGGCAGGGGGCTCGACGTCATGAACACTGAAGCTTTCTTT. Together with reference TRBV28 and TRBJ1-1, the CDR3 gives the full variable domain: DVKVTQSSRYLVKRTGEKVFLECVQDMDHENMFWYRQDPGLGLRLIYFSYDVKMKEKGDIPEGYSVSREKKERFSLILESASTNQTSMYLCASSLGRGLDVMNTEAFFGQGTRLTVV.

The chain uses TRBV6-1 and TRBJ2-3, with TRBD2 matching over 11 bases. The CDR3 covers 16 residues. V lost 3 bases to trimming and J lost 4 bases; unmatched junction nucleotides: 6. Per germline, CDR1 MNHNS and CDR2 SASEGT. The CDR3 here is CASSDLLAGEADTQYF. The CDR3, as DNA: TGTGCCAGCAGTGACCTACTAGCGGGAGAGGCAGATACGCAGTATTTT.

The V gene is TRBV28, the J gene TRBJ1-5, with D hard to call. This CDR3 has 15 residues. V lost 2 bases to trimming and J lost 4 bases, with 12 bases between them. The germline V gene encodes CDR1 MDHEN and CDR2 SYDVKM. CDR3: CASSLAAAMNQPQHF. In DNA form, the CDR3 reads TGTGCCAGCAGTTTAGCGGCAGCCATGAATCAGCCCCAGCATTTT.

The V gene is TRBV21-1, the J gene TRBJ2-1; the table's D call, TRBD2, was not checked against the DNA. TRBV21-1 is a known pseudogene. CDR3 size: 17 residues. CDR3 coding DNA: TGTGCCAGCAGCATAAGCGGGGGGTCCCGCTCCTACAATGAGCAGTTCTTC. Amino acid sequence: CASSISGGSRSYNEQFF.

CDR3 nucleotides: TGTGCCAGCAACCCAGGACTTACCGGGACACGTCTAACCTACGAGCAGTACTTC. Translated: CASNPGLTGTRLTYEQYF. The V and J genes are TRBV7-9 and TRBJ2-7, with D possibly being TRBD1 (6 bases). This CDR3 is 18 amino acids long. Germline V gene data show CDR1 as SEHNR and CDR2 as FQNEAQ (reference sequence). Trimming took off 7 bases at V and 2 bases at J, with 27 bases between the two ends.

The V gene is TRBV27, the J gene TRBJ2-5; D uncertain. The CDR3 runs 13 residues. V dropped 2 bases and J dropped 2 bases, with 6 bases sitting between them. Germline V gene sequence: CDR1 MNHEY, CDR2 SMNVEV (reference sequence). Written as DNA, the CDR3 is TGTGCCAGCAGTTTAGCCTATCAAGAGACCCAGTACTTC. The encoded protein is CASSLAYQETQYF.

The V call is TRBV6-5, the J call TRBJ1-1, with no clear D. The germline V gene has CDR1 MNHEY and CDR2 SVGAGI. The V end was cut by 5 bases, the J end by 4 bases, with 14 bases between. The CDR3 runs 14 residues. The CDR3 spells CASSAIQLSTEAFF. The CDR3 DNA reads as TGTGCCAGCAGTGCCATACAGCTTAGCACTGAAGCTTTCTTT.

The chain links TRBV6-1 to TRBJ2-5; TRBD1 agrees at 7 bases. With V trimmed by 4 bases and J by 2 bases, 4 bases remained unmatched. CDR3 length equals 14 residues. CDR1 MNHNS and CDR2 SASEGT come from the germline V gene. The CDR3 is CASSGSGQQETQYF. The CDR3 DNA sequence: TGTGCCAGCAGTGGTTCGGGACAGCAAGAGACCCAGTACTTC.

This clone was detected only once. The chain has TRBV6-1 and TRBJ1-2; D ambiguous. Germline-derived CDR1 and CDR2 are MNHNS and SASEGT. The CDR3 length is 16 residues. V was shortened by 3 bases and J by 2 bases, with 16 bases between the two germline ends. CDR3 in DNA: TGTGCCAGCAGTGAGCGCCTGGGCCTAACGAACTATGGCTACACCTTC. Protein: CASSERLGLTNYGYTF.

The V gene is TRBV29-1, the J gene TRBJ2-1, with a tentative D call TRBD2 (5 bases). This CDR3 is built from 14 residues. CDR1 is SQVTM and CDR2 is ANQGSEA in the germline V gene. Trimming removed 3 bases at V and 0 bases at J, with 9 bases between. The CDR3 protein is CSVDGGSSYNEQFF. The DNA of the CDR3 is TGCAGCGTTGACGGTGGGAGCTCCTACAATGAGCAGTTCTTC.